Listed here are 18 T cell receptor beta chains from one sample, sequenced in a study of PD-1 blockade in classical Hodgkin lymphoma (dated by TCRdb to about 2020). The time point tag for this specimen amounts to: cycle 1 day 1 (C1D1), immediately before nivolumab initiation. All trial patients had relapsed after autologous stem cell transplantation, with cohorts A, B and C differing in prior brentuximab vedotin exposure. Library generation was performed with the immunoSEQ multiplex PCR assay. TCRdb holds this immuneACCESS table with in-frame rearrangements only. Some clones are missing; in checked studies, unresolved V genes explain under half, and the rest has no known cause. Here the sample has under 100,000 clones; approximately 88% occur a single time. Of the sample, approximately 12% is held by the ten largest clones. Sample: peripheral blood mononuclear cells (PBMCs), taken at baseline. The receptors come from a human donor with classical Hodgkin lymphoma.

Written as DNA, the CDR3 is TGTGCCAGCAGCAAAGGCCTGGACAGATACGGCTACACCTTC. Translating it yields CASSKGLDRYGYTF. The gene calls are TRBV21-1 and TRBJ1-2; the table gives TRBD1 as D, unverified against the DNA. TRBV21-1 is described as a pseudogene. The CDR3 length is 14 residues.

The chain uses TRBV5-1 and TRBJ2-3, with D possibly TRBD1 on 6 matching bases. CDR3 length equals 16 residues. CDR1 is SGHRS, CDR2 YFSETQ, per germline. V lost 0 bases, J lost 0 bases, and 11 bases lay in between. This CDR3 reads CASSLAQGPSTDTQYF. The CDR3 DNA follows: TGCGCCAGCAGCTTGGCCCAGGGGCCTAGCACAGATACGCAGTATTTT. Full variable domain (outside the CDR3, taken from reference TRBV5-1 and TRBJ2-3): KAGVTQTPRYLIKTRGQQVTLSCSPISGHRSVSWYQQTPGQGLQFLFEYFSETQRNKGNFPGRFSGRQFSNSRSEMNVSTLELGDSALYLCASSLAQGPSTDTQYFGPGTRLTVL.

J is TRBJ2-2 and V is TRBV6-5; D gene ambiguous. The ends were cut back, 6 bases at V and 0 bases at J, with 8 bases in the middle. The germline V gene encodes CDR1 MNHEY and CDR2 SVGAGI. The CDR3 sequence is 14 residues long. This CDR3 reads CASSSLANTGELFF. The CDR3 region has the DNA TGTGCCAGCAGCTCACTCGCGAACACCGGGGAGCTGTTTTTT.

This chain uses TRBV7-9 with TRBJ2-6; D may be TRBD1 or TRBD2 (5 bases each). CDR3 length: 18 amino acids. Trimming removed 1 base from V and 4 bases from J, with 17 bases in between. Germline assignment: CDR1 SEHNR and CDR2 FQNEAQ (reference sequence). For the CDR3, the DNA is TGTGCCAGCAGCTTAGAACGCCGGTGGGGGTACGGGGCCAACGTCCTGACTTTC. Translation: CASSLERRWGYGANVLTF. Looking up the rest from reference TRBV7-9 and TRBJ2-6 gives the full variable domain: DTGVSQNPRHKITKRGQNVTFRCDPISEHNRLYWYRQTLGQGPEFLTYFQNEAQLEKSRLLSDRFSAERPKGSFSTLEIQRTEQGDSAMYLCASSLERRWGYGANVLTFGAGSRLTVL.

The chain carries TRBV7-2 and TRBJ2-5; D is unclear. The CDR3 consists of 15 residues. Germline CDR1 reads SGHTA; CDR2 reads FQGNSA. V lost 2 bases and J 0 bases, leaving 10 bases between the germline ends. DNA of the CDR3: TGTGCCAGCAGCTTATCCATACTGTACCAAGAGACCCAGTACTTC. Its protein is CASSLSILYQETQYF.

This chain joins TRBV9 and TRBJ2-5; 7 bases fit TRBD2. Germline CDR1 reads SGDLS; CDR2 reads YYNGEE. The CDR3 is 15 amino acids. V trimming: 4 bases; J trimming: 4 bases; junction bases outside the gene matches: 10. The CDR3 nucleotides are TGTGCCAGCAGCTACGGGGTTAGCGGGTTAGAGACCCAGTACTTC. Translated, it gives CASSYGVSGLETQYF.

Only one count was recorded for this clone. CDR3 bases: TGTGCCAGCAGCACTCCACTAGCGGGAGGTCACAGTGAGCAGTTCTTC. Translation gives CASSTPLAGGHSEQFF. The chain carries TRBV21-1 and TRBJ2-1; the table's D call of TRBD2 was not tested on the DNA. TRBV21-1 is an annotated pseudogene. CDR3 length equals 16 residues.

The chain recombines TRBV13 with TRBJ1-2, with D perhaps matching TRBD1 (6 bases). The CDR3 has 15 residues. Deletions cut 5 bases from V and 5 bases from J, with 18 bases between. Per germline, CDR1 PRHDT and CDR2 FYEKMQ (reference sequence). Here the CDR3 DNA reads TGTGCCAGCAGCCCCTTCCGTAGGGGGGGGTATGGCTACACCTTC. This gives the protein CASSPFRRGGYGYTF.

The chain combines TRBV5-6 with TRBJ1-1, with 8 positions matching TRBD1. Germline values: CDR1 SGHDT, CDR2 YYEEEE. Trimming took 4 bases from V and 10 from J; bases not matched to a gene: 12. This CDR3 has 14 residues. CDR3 coding DNA: TGTGCCAGCAGCATATTGACAGGGGTCGTTCGAGCTTTCTTT. Amino acids: CASSILTGVVRAFF.

The chain has TRBV7-2 and TRBJ1-4; 9 bases align to TRBD1. CDR3 length equals 15 residues. CDR1 is SGHTA and CDR2 is FQGNSA in the germline V gene. The trim removed 5 bases at V and 10 bases at J, leaving 11 bases unmatched. The chain's CDR3 is CASSPYPGTGSKLFF. The DNA of the CDR3 is TGTGCCAGCAGCCCATATCCCGGGACAGGGTCAAAACTGTTTTTT.

The chain links TRBV10-2 to TRBJ2-1, with D unclear. Deletions cut 7 bases from V and 7 bases from J, with 11 bases between. Germline V gene sequence: CDR1 WSHSY, CDR2 SAAADI. The CDR3 spans 12 residues. As DNA, the CDR3 is TGCGCCAGCACCAGTGATTTGAATGAGCAGTTCTTC. Residues: CASTSDLNEQFF.

This chain links TRBV5-4 with TRBJ2-3, with D possibly matching TRBD1 (6 bases). The CDR3 sequence is 17 residues long. CDR1 is SGHNT, CDR2 YYREEE, per germline (reference sequence). The V end lost 0 bases, the J end lost 0 bases, and 14 bases lay between the germline ends. CDR3 sequence: CASSLGGLVRSTDTQYF. The CDR3 DNA reads as TGTGCCAGCAGCTTGGGGGGGCTAGTACGGAGCACAGATACGCAGTATTTT.

The chain has TRBV5-8 and TRBJ2-7; TRBD2 agrees at 11 bases. Unmatched junction bases numbered 9, after V lost 4 bases and J lost 6 bases. Germline V gene lookup returns CDR1 SGHTS and CDR2 YDEGEE. The CDR3 length is 15 residues. CDR3 loop: CASSVLAGVLGEQYF. CDR3 coding DNA: TGTGCCAGCAGCGTACTAGCGGGAGTCTTGGGCGAGCAGTACTTC.

The rearrangement links TRBV28 to TRBJ1-5; D may be TRBD1 (5 bases). CDR1 and CDR2 (germline): MDHEN, SYDVKM. The V end was cut by 2 bases, the J end by 5 bases, with 13 bases between. CDR3 length: 15 residues. The CDR3 DNA sequence: TGTGCCAGCAGTTTAGGAGACAGTCCCCATCAGCCCCAGCATTTT. This gives the protein CASSLGDSPHQPQHF.

This chain uses TRBV6-5 with TRBJ2-1; 11 bases are shared with TRBD2. V trimming: 2 bases; J trimming: 8 bases; junction bases outside the gene matches: 2. This CDR3 region has 14 residues. Germline V gene data show CDR1 as MNHEY and CDR2 as SVGAGI. The CDR3 region is CASSYRLAGHEQFF. In nucleotides, the CDR3 is TGTGCCAGCAGTTACCGACTAGCGGGACATGAGCAGTTCTTC.

The chain employs TRBV2 and TRBJ1-3; no firm D call. V lost 6 bases, J lost 3 bases, and 6 bases lay in between. This CDR3 region has 12 residues. CDR1 and CDR2 from the germline V gene are SNHLY and FYNNEI. The CDR3 loop reads CASSLNGNTIYF. The CDR3 DNA reads as TGTGCCAGCAGCCTTAATGGAAACACCATATATTTT.

The J gene is TRBJ1-3, the V gene TRBV28; no clear D. V was shortened by 7 bases and J by 4 bases, with 14 bases between the two germline ends. This CDR3 comprises 14 residues. Germline V gives CDR1 MDHEN, CDR2 SYDVKM. The CDR3 sequence is CASTYSVPGNTIYF. The CDR3 DNA reads TGTGCCAGCACCTATTCGGTTCCAGGAAACACCATATATTTT.

The rearrangement joins TRBV5-5 to TRBJ1-1; D gene uncertain. The germline V gene has CDR1 SGHKS and CDR2 YYEKEE (reference sequence). Trimming removed 2 bases from V and 3 bases from J, with 14 bases in between. The CDR3 totals 15 residues. The CDR3 spells CASSFVGGSDTEAFF. For the CDR3, the DNA is TGTGCCAGCAGCTTCGTGGGAGGGTCGGACACTGAAGCTTTCTTT.